What follows are 23 T cell receptor beta chains derived from one specimen sequenced in a study of cytomegalovirus exposure and HLA in healthy donors. The PCR contained 60 Vbeta and 13 Jbeta primers. Sequenced by immunoSEQ multiplex PCR; TCRdb stores in-frame clones only, minus some. The sample lists about 200,000 clones, about 78% occurring once. The sequenced sample was PBMCs. Every receptor here comes from a male donor in good health and CMV-seronegative.

This chain links TRBV10-3 with TRBJ2-1, with a weak D call TRBD2 (6 bases). Trimming removed 3 bases from V and 3 bases from J, with 9 bases in between. Germline CDR1 is ENHRY and CDR2 is SYGVKD. The CDR3 covers 14 residues. The CDR3 bases are TGTGCCATCAGTGATTACGGGAGCTACAATGAGCAGTTCTTC. The encoded protein is CAISDYGSYNEQFF.

This clone was picked up a small number of times. The chain employs TRBV27 and TRBJ2-1; a weak D match, TRBD2 (5 bases). The CDR3 totals 15 residues. Per germline, CDR1 MNHEY and CDR2 SMNVEV (reference sequence). Trimming cost V 8 bases and J 0 bases, with 14 bases left between them. CDR3 coding DNA: TGTGCCAGCGGCCTACTAGGGAGCTCCTACAATGAGCAGTTCTTC. Protein sequence: CASGLLGSSYNEQFF.

The rearrangement links TRBV7-8 to TRBJ1-2; the match to TRBD1 covers 9 bases. Germline assignment: CDR1 SGHVS and CDR2 FQNEAQ. This CDR3 region has 17 residues. With 1 base clipped from V and 7 bases from J, the junction kept 13 bases outside the gene matches. CDR3 sequence reads: CASSLEPTTGGGGGYTF. The CDR3 coding sequence is TGTGCCAGCAGCTTAGAGCCCACCACAGGGGGCGGTGGTGGCTACACCTTC.

This clone appeared a few times. The chain recombines TRBV5-6 with TRBJ2-4; D is perhaps TRBD2 (6 bases). The CDR3 loop spans 12 amino acids. Germline V gene data show CDR1 as SGHDT and CDR2 as YYEEEE. Trimming pared 6 bases from V and 6 bases from J, leaving 10 bases between. The CDR3 sequence is CASKYGRNIQYF. The CDR3 DNA sequence: TGTGCCAGCAAGTACGGGAGAAACATTCAGTACTTC.

This clone showed up just once. This sequence joins TRBV9 and TRBJ2-3; the match to TRBD2 covers 8 bases. Germline assignment: CDR1 SGDLS and CDR2 YYNGEE. CDR3 length: 14 amino acids. V gave up 1 base and J gave up 11 bases; unmatched junction bases: 9. CDR3 DNA sequence: TGTGCCAGCAGCGTAAACATGGGACTAGGTGTGCAGTATTTT. Its translation is CASSVNMGLGVQYF.

The sample holds a few counts of this clone. This chain uses TRBV28 with TRBJ2-7; 10 bases align to TRBD1. Germline V gene sequence: CDR1 MDHEN, CDR2 SYDVKM. This CDR3 has 14 residues. The trim removed 6 bases at V and 7 bases at J, leaving 9 bases unmatched. The CDR3: CASRAGTGVGEQYF. CDR3 nucleotide sequence: TGTGCCAGCAGGGCCGGGACAGGGGTAGGGGAGCAGTACTTC.

The chain uses TRBV4-1 and TRBJ2-1; D is undetermined. The CDR3 loop spans 13 amino acids. V gave up 0 bases and J gave up 10 bases, with 10 bases separating them. The germline CDR1 and CDR2 sequences are MGHRA and YSYEKL. The CDR3 DNA sequence: TGCGCCAGCAGCCAAGACTCTGCCCGGGAGCAGTTCTTC. Protein sequence: CASSQDSAREQFF.

V is TRBV7-9 and J is TRBJ2-3; the D is unclear. This CDR3 contains 16 residues. Per germline, CDR1 SEHNR and CDR2 FQNEAQ (reference sequence). V was shortened by 2 bases and J by 2 bases, with 14 bases between the two germline ends. CDR3 nucleotides: TGTGCCAGCAGCTTACCTCCACGAGAACCCACAGATACGCAGTATTTT. Its protein product is CASSLPPREPTDTQYF.

This clone was recorded only once. The rearrangement links TRBV6-5 to TRBJ2-1, with 11 bases lining up with TRBD2. This CDR3 has 15 residues. The germline gives CDR1 MNHEY, CDR2 SVGAGI. The V and J ends lost 6 bases and 8 bases, in that order; junction bases with no gene match: 9. The CDR3 nucleotides read TGTGCCAGCAGCCTGGGACTAGCGGAAGACGATGAGCAGTTCTTC. Translating gives CASSLGLAEDDEQFF.

The V call is TRBV29-1, the J call TRBJ2-3; the match to TRBD1 covers 7 bases. V lost 5 bases and J lost 0; bases outside the gene matches: 5. CDR1 SQVTM and CDR2 ANQGSEA come from the germline V gene. The CDR3 is 14 amino acids. CDR3 residues: CSVKRQGSTDTQYF. As DNA, the CDR3 is TGCAGCGTTAAACGACAGGGAAGCACAGATACGCAGTATTTT.

Concerning this clone itself: One end of the junction varies from germline; a read error may be responsible. V gene TRBV29-1 combines with J gene TRBJ2-1; a weak D match, TRBD2 (6 bases). This CDR3 has 15 amino acids. The V gene's germline CDR1 is SQVTM and CDR2 ANQGSEA. The CDR3 sequence: CSVADSGDLYSEQFF. CDR3 coding DNA: TGCAGCGTAGCAGATAGCGGCGACCTTTACAGTGAGCAGTTCTTC.

The V and J genes are TRBV5-8 and TRBJ1-5; D gene ambiguous. The length of the CDR3 is 16 residues. CDR1 and CDR2 (germline): SGHTS, YDEGEE. Trimming took 3 bases from V and 2 from J, leaving 15 bases between them. The CDR3 DNA reads as TGTGCCAGCAGCTGGTACATGGGAGATGGCAATCAGCCCCAGCATTTT. It encodes CASSWYMGDGNQPQHF. Using reference TRBV5-8 and TRBJ1-5 for the parts outside the CDR3, the full variable domain is EAGVTQSPTHLIKTRGQQATLRCSPISGHTSVYWYQQALGLGLQFLLWYDEGEERNRGNFPPRFSGRQFPNYSSELNVNALELEDSALYLCASSWYMGDGNQPQHFGDGTRLSIL.

The V gene is TRBV5-1, the J gene TRBJ2-5; D call uncertain. Germline V CDR1 and CDR2: SGHRS, YFSETQ. V was trimmed by 0 bases and J by 0 bases, leaving 6 bases between them. The CDR3 consists of 14 residues. CDR3 DNA: TGCGCCAGCAGCTTGGCCAGAAACCAAGAGACCCAGTACTTC. Translated, it gives CASSLARNQETQYF.

The chain joins TRBV15 to TRBJ1-5; D ambiguous. V lost 2 bases, J lost 4 bases, and 18 bases lay in between. This CDR3 has 17 amino acids. Looked up from germline, CDR1 is LNHNV and CDR2 is YYDKDF (reference sequence). This chain's CDR3 is CATSRLREGFGNQPQHF. In DNA, the CDR3 is TGTGCCACCAGCAGACTCCGGGAAGGCTTCGGGAATCAGCCCCAGCATTTT. Full variable domain (missing parts from reference TRBV15 and TRBJ1-5): DAMVIQNPRYQVTQFGKPVTLSCSQTLNHNVMYWYQQKSSQAPKLLFHYYDKDFNNEADTPDNFQSRRPNTSFCFLDIRSPGLGDTAMYLCATSRLREGFGNQPQHFGDGTRLSIL.

The V gene is TRBV5-4, the J gene TRBJ2-7, with 8 bases lining up with TRBD1. V was pared by 4 bases and J by 4 bases, with 7 bases of the junction left unmatched. The germline gives CDR1 SGHNT, CDR2 YYREEE (reference sequence). This CDR3 comprises 14 residues. CDR3 region: CASSLGTGGYEQYF. CDR3 DNA sequence: TGTGCCAGCAGCCTAGGGACAGGAGGATACGAGCAGTACTTC.

This clone was detected only once. The genes are TRBV6-5 and TRBJ2-7; 11 bases align to TRBD2. This CDR3 is built from 16 residues. Germline V gene data show CDR1 as MNHEY and CDR2 as SVGAGI. V shed 0 bases and J 4 bases; nucleotides not matched to a gene: 5. The CDR3 nucleotides are TGTGCCAGCAGTTACTCAATTAGCGGGAGGGTGTACGAGCAGTACTTC. This gives the protein CASSYSISGRVYEQYF.

The chain employs TRBV25-1 and TRBJ1-1, with a tentative D call TRBD1 (5 bases). CDR3 length: 16 amino acids. The ends were cut back, 5 bases at V and 1 base at J, with 17 bases in the middle. Germline CDR1 is MGHDK and CDR2 is SYGVNS. CDR3 in amino acids: CASSRDSPPGNTEAFF. The CDR3, as DNA: TGTGCCAGCAGTCGGGACTCACCACCAGGGAACACTGAAGCTTTCTTT.

V usage is TRBV6-6 and J usage is TRBJ2-3; D not resolved. From germline, CDR1 is MNHNY and CDR2 SVGAGI (reference sequence). This CDR3 contains 15 residues. The V end was cut by 5 bases, the J end by 2 bases, with 14 bases between. CDR3 bases: TGTGCCAGCAGTGCGACTCGGCGGCTCACAGATACGCAGTATTTT. Its translation: CASSATRRLTDTQYF.

This clone was recorded a few times. CDR3 sequence: CASSLSVANYGYTF. The DNA for the CDR3 is TGTGCCAGCAGCTTATCGGTAGCTAACTATGGCTACACCTTC. J is TRBJ1-2 and V is TRBV7-2; D call uncertain. The CDR3 is 14 residues long. CDR1 is SGHTA, CDR2 FQGNSA, per germline. V lost 2 bases and J 0 bases, leaving 7 bases between the germline ends.

This chain connects TRBV7-9 to TRBJ2-4; no reliable D call. The V end was cut by 2 bases, the J end by 0 bases, with 5 bases between. The germline CDR1 and CDR2 sequences are SEHNR and FQNEAQ (reference sequence). This CDR3 is 14 amino acids long. DNA of the CDR3: TGTGCCAGCAGCTTACTACTAGCCAAAAACATTCAGTACTTC. Translated: CASSLLLAKNIQYF.

The chain links TRBV11-2 to TRBJ1-2, with D uncertain. CDR3 size: 12 residues. Germline CDR1 reads SGHAT; CDR2 reads FQNNGV. V lost 2 bases to trimming and J lost 12 bases, with 13 bases between them. The CDR3 loop reads CASSLWRARDTF. The DNA for the CDR3 is TGTGCCAGCAGCTTATGGAGGGCGCGAGACACCTTC.

The genes are TRBV18 and TRBJ2-1, with 8 bases fitting TRBD2. Germline trimming cut 6 bases from V and 6 bases from J; bases unmatched to any gene: 7. CDR1 and CDR2 (germline): KGHSH, LQKENI. The CDR3 is 14 residues long. The CDR3 bases are TGTGCCAGCTCTTACAGTAGCGGGATCAATGAGCAGTTCTTC. It specifies CASSYSSGINEQFF.

This clone was detected a few times. CDR3 sequence (DNA): TGTGCCAGCAGTGAGGCTTCGGGAGGGCTTGGTGGCTACACCTTC. Encoded protein: CASSEASGGLGGYTF. V gene TRBV6-4 combines with J gene TRBJ1-2; the D is unclear. CDR1 MRHNA and CDR2 SNTAGT come from the germline V gene. V was trimmed by 3 bases and J by 7 bases, leaving 18 bases between them. The CDR3 contains 15 residues.